This record concerns one T cell receptor (beta chain) sequence. These data belong to a study of blood T cells in healthy people across ages. Primed by a sample-barcoded 5' primer and a J-beta primer mix, a second PCR proceeded for roughly 7 to 12 cycles. Using its own MiXCR run on the 5' RACE reads, TCRdb lists one record per CDR3 protein. The table shows some 1 million distinct CDR3 sequences, with 40% to 55% occurring only once. The length of the CDR3 is 19 residues. Between the trimmed V and J ends, which lost 2 bases and 0 bases, there was a span of 23 bases. Per germline, CDR1 DFQATT and CDR2 SNEGSKA (reference sequence).

The sample taken for sequencing was blood. This sequence was found in a woman aged 60-70 years in good health. The chain couples TRBV20-1 to TRBJ2-1, with D tentatively TRBD1 or TRBD2 (5 bases each). CDR3 nucleotide sequence: TGCAGTGCTAGACCGGACAAGCGGAGACTGACCAGCTCCTACAATGAGCAGTTCTTC. It yields the protein CSARPDKRRLTSSYNEQFF.